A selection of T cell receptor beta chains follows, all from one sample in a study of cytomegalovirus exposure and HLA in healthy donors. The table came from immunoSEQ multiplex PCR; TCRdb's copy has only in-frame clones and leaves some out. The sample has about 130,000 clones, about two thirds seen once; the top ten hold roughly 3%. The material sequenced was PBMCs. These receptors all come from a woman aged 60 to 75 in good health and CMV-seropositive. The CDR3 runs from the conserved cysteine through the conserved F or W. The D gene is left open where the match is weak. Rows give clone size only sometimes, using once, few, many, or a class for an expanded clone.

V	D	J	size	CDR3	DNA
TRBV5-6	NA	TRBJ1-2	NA	CASSVGSRANYGYTF	TGTGCCAGCAGCGTCGGGTCTCGAGCTAACTATGGCTACACCTTC
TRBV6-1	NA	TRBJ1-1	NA	CASSRREGNTEAFF	TGTGCCAGCAGTCGCAGGGAGGGCAACACTGAAGCTTTCTTT
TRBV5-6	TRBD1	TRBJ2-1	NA	CASSWGTGGRDEQFF	TGTGCCAGCAGCTGGGGGACAGGGGGCAGGGATGAGCAGTTCTTC
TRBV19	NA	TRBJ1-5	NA	CASSIDRGQPQHF	TGTGCCAGTAGTATAGATCGGGGGCAGCCCCAGCATTTT
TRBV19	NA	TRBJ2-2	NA	CASTPLGTSLPGELFF	TGTGCCAGTACCCCCCTAGGTACATCGCTACCCGGGGAGCTGTTTTTT
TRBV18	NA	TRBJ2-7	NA	CASSPRTAYEQYF	TGTGCCAGCTCACCACGGACAGCCTACGAGCAGTACTTC
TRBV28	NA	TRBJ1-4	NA	CASPLNGKWDSTNEKLFF	TGTGCCAGCCCCTTAAACGGAAAGTGGGACTCAACTAATGAAAAACTGTTTTTT
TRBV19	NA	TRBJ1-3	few	CASRPGDGWNTIYF	TGTGCCAGTAGACCAGGGGACGGATGGAACACCATATATTTT
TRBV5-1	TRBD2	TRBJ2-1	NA	CASSPSSGGANNEQFF	TGCGCCAGCAGCCCCTCTAGCGGGGGGGCGAACAATGAGCAGTTCTTC
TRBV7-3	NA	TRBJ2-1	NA	CASSLRSRGEQFF	TGTGCCAGCAGCTTACGTTCCAGGGGTGAGCAGTTCTTC
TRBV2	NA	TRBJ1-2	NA	CASSEVTANYGYTF	TGTGCCAGCAGTGAAGTCACAGCTAACTATGGCTACACCTTC
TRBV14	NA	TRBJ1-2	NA	CASSPAGGRNYGYTF	TGTGCCAGCAGCCCCGCGGGGGGGCGGAACTATGGCTACACCTTC
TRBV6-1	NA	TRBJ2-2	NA	CASSVRATGELFF	TGTGCCAGCAGTGTCAGGGCCACCGGGGAGCTGTTTTTT
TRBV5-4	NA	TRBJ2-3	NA	CASSRTGTDTQYF	TGTGCCAGCAGCCGGACGGGAACAGATACGCAGTATTTT
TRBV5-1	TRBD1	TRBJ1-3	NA	CASSRDRETGNTIYF	TGCGCCAGCAGCCGAGACAGGGAGACTGGAAACACCATATATTTT
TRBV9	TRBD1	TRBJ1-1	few	CASSLMTGGTEAFF	TGTGCCAGCAGCCTCATGACAGGGGGCACTGAAGCTTTCTTT
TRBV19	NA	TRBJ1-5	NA	CASSIIPRGVGNQPQHF	TGTGCCAGTAGTATAATCCCGCGGGGGGTGGGCAATCAGCCCCAGCATTTT
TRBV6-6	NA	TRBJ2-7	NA	CASSWQGMWSEQYF	TGTGCCAGCAGTTGGCAGGGAATGTGGAGCGAGCAGTACTTC
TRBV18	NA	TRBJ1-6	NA	CASSPPRASSYNSPLHF	TGTGCCAGCTCACCCCCGAGGGCGAGCTCCTATAATTCACCCCTCCACTTT
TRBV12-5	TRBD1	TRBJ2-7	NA	CASGSYLTGDEQYF	TGTGCTAGTGGTTCATACCTAACAGGGGACGAGCAGTACTTC
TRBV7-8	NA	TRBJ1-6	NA	CASSFTGSYNSPLHF	TGTGCCAGCAGCTTTACGGGCTCCTATAATTCACCCCTCCACTTT
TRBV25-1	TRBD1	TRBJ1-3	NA	CASIPGQGRSVSGNTIYF	TGTGCCAGCATCCCGGGACAGGGGAGATCCGTCTCTGGAAACACCATATATTTT
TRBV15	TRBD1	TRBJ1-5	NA	CATSRAIGTVEYQPQHF	TGTGCCACCAGCAGAGCGATCGGGACAGTGGAGTATCAGCCCCAGCATTTT
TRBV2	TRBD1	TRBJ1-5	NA	CASSKYSPRQGGNQPQHF	TGTGCCAGCAGCAAATATTCCCCGCGACAGGGGGGCAATCAGCCCCAGCATTTT
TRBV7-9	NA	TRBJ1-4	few	CASSLARATNEKLFF	TGTGCCAGCAGCTTAGCCCGGGCAACTAATGAAAAACTGTTTTTT
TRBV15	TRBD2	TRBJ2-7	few	CATSRDRNGRTEQYF	TGTGCCACCAGCAGAGATCGGAACGGGAGGACCGAGCAGTACTTC
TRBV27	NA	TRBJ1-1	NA	CASSLKQANTEAFF	TGTGCCAGCAGTTTGAAACAGGCGAACACTGAAGCTTTCTTT
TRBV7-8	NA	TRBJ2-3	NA	CASSPPPGLTTDTQYF	TGTGCCAGCAGCCCGCCCCCGGGACTTACCACAGATACGCAGTATTTT
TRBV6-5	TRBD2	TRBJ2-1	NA	CASSASGGVYNEQFF	TGTGCCAGCAGCGCAAGCGGGGGAGTTTACAATGAGCAGTTCTTC
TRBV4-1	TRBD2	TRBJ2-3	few	CASSRSGLAGGSTDTQYF	TGCGCCAGCAGCCGATCCGGACTAGCGGGGGGCAGCACAGATACGCAGTATTTT
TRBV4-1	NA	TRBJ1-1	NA	CATALGGTAEAFF	TGCGCCACAGCCTTGGGGGGGACGGCTGAAGCTTTCTTT